This TCR beta chain was identified during a study of beta chain features in type 1 diabetes. Overall study findings and caveats: The study found moderately but significantly shorter TCRB CDR3s in all four CD4+ subsets of Type 1 diabetes patients. Patients' naive, central memory and regulatory TCRB repertoires appeared more alike than those of healthy donors.

Heparinised blood was drawn once per donor, averaging roughly 120 mL. This clone was seen only a few times. Its antigen is not known. The germline V gene encodes CDR1 LGHNA and CDR2 YNFKEQ. The CDR3 spans 17 residues. V shed 0 bases, J shed 2 bases, and the junction held 6 bases outside the gene matches. Sequenced material consisted of expressed TCRB transcripts (all of the isolated RNA was reverse transcribed). Repertoires were generated with immunoSEQ multiplex PCR, while TCRdb's copy carries only in-frame clones and drops some. The sample carries under 350,000 clones, approximately 25% recorded once.

This rearrangement joins TRBV4-2 to TRBJ1-1, with 10 bases lining up with TRBD1. The sample consisted of naive CD4+ T cells from blood. This TCR was recovered from a woman under 40 with type 1 diabetes. CDR3 in amino acids: CASSQEAGQGGNTEAFF. The CDR3 nucleotides are TGTGCCAGCAGCCAAGAAGCCGGACAGGGGGGTAACACTGAAGCTTTCTTT.